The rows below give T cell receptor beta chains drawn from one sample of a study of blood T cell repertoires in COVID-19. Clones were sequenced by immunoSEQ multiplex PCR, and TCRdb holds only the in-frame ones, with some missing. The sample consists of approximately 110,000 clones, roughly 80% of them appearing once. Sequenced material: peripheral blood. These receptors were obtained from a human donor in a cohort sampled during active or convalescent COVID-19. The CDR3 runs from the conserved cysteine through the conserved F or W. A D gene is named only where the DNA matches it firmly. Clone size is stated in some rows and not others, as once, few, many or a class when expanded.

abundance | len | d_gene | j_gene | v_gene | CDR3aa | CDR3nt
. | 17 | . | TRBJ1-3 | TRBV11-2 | CASSTLRPLQFRNTIYF | TGTGCCAGCAGCACGCTTCGGCCCTTACAGTTTCGAAACACCATATATTTT
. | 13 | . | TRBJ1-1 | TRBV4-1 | CASSHGGGAEAFF | TGCGCCAGCAGCCACGGAGGAGGCGCTGAAGCTTTCTTT
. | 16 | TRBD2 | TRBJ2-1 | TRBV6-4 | CASSPHMTSGGNEQFF | TGTGCCAGCAGTCCTCATATGACTAGCGGGGGAAATGAGCAGTTCTTC
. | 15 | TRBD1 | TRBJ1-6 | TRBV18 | CASSPRDSNNSPLHF | TGTGCCAGCTCACCAAGGGACAGTAATAATTCACCCCTCCACTTT
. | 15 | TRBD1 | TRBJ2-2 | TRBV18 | CASSPDRGNTGELFF | TGTGCCAGCTCACCGGACAGGGGGAACACCGGGGAGCTGTTTTTT
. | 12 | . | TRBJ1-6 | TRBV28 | CASSFFGSPLHF | TGTGCCAGCAGTTTCTTCGGGTCACCCCTCCACTTT
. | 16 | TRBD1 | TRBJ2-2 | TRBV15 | CATSRAPPGGRRELFF | TGTGCCACCAGCAGAGCCCCCCCAGGGGGTAGAAGGGAGCTGTTTTTT
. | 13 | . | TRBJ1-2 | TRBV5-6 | CASSSNRDRIGAF | TGTGCCAGCAGCTCCAACCGCGACAGGATTGGCGCCTTC
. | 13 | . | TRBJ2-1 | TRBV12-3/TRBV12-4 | CASSFRGRGGQFF | TGTGCCAGCAGTTTTAGGGGGCGGGGTGGGCAGTTCTTC
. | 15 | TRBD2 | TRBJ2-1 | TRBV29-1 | CSVESSGRSLYEQFF | TGCAGCGTTGAGTCGAGCGGGAGGAGTCTATATGAGCAGTTCTTC
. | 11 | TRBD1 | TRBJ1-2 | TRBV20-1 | CSASGGNGYTF | TGCAGTGCTTCAGGGGGCAATGGCTACACCTTC
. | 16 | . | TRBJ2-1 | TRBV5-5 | CASRMTRLVKADEQFF | TGTGCCAGCAGGATGACCCGACTAGTAAAGGCGGATGAGCAGTTCTTC
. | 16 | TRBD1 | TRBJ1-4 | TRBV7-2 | CASSLSLGQGGEKLFF | TGTGCCAGCAGCTTAAGCTTAGGACAGGGCGGCGAAAAACTGTTTTTT
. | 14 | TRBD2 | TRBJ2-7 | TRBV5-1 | CASSFSGSPYEQYF | TGCGCCAGCAGCTTTAGCGGGAGCCCCTACGAGCAGTACTTC
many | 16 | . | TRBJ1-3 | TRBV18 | CASSPQYAGAGNTIYF | TGTGCCAGCTCACCACAATATGCAGGGGCTGGAAACACCATATATTTT
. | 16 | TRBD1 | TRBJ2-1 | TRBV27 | CASSLRQGAAYNEQFF | TGTGCCAGCAGTTTAAGACAGGGGGCCGCATACAATGAGCAGTTCTTC
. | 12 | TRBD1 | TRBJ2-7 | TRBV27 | CATRDRAHEQYF | TGTGCCACCCGGGACAGGGCCCACGAGCAGTACTTC
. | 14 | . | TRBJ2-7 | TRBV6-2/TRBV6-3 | CASSYGLRGYEQYF | TGTGCCAGCAGTTACGGTCTTCGAGGCTACGAGCAGTACTTC
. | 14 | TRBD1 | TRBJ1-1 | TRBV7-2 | CASSWTGGWTEAFF | TGTGCCAGCAGCTGGACAGGGGGATGGACTGAAGCTTTCTTT
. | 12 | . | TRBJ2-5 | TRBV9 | CASSVASETQYF | TGTGCCAGCAGCGTAGCGTCAGAGACCCAGTACTTC
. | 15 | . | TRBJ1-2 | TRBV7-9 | CASSLLGRENYGYTF | TGTGCCAGCAGCTTACTCGGACGGGAGAACTATGGCTACACCTTC
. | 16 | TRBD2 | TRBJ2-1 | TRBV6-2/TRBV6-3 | CASSYPGLGRIDEQFF | TGTGCCAGCAGTTACCCGGGACTAGGGAGGATCGATGAGCAGTTCTTC
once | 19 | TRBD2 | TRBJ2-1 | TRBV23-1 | CASSQLDTFWAGGPYEQFF | TGCGCCAGCAGTCAATTAGATACGTTTTGGGCGGGGGGGCCGTATGAGCAGTTCTTC
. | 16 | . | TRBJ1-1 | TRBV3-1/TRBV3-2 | CASSSVTVVGNTEAFF | TGTGCCAGCAGCTCAGTGACAGTGGTGGGGAACACTGAAGCTTTCTTT
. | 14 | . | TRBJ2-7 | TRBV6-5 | CASLKMQGSYEQYF | TGTGCCAGCCTTAAGATGCAGGGTTCCTACGAGCAGTACTTC
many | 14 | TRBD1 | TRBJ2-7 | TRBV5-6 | CASSLEQGYYEQYF | TGTGCCAGCAGCTTGGAACAGGGGTACTACGAGCAGTACTTC
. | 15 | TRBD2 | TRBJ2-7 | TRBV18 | CASSRLAGGPYEQYF | TGTGCCAGCTCACGACTAGCGGGGGGGCCCTACGAGCAGTACTTC
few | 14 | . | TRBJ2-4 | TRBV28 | CASMDSVSQNIQYF | TGTGCCAGCATGGATAGCGTGTCCCAAAACATTCAGTACTTC
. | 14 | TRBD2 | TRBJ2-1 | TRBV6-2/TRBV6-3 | CASTPSGGYNEQFF | TGTGCCAGCACCCCTAGCGGGGGGTACAATGAGCAGTTCTTC
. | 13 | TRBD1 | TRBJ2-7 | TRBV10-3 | CAISGTGGYEQYF | TGTGCCATCAGTGGGACAGGGGGCTACGAGCAGTACTTC
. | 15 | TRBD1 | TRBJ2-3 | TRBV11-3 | CASSLEGTGGDTQYF | TGTGCCAGCAGCTTAGAGGGGACAGGGGGAGATACGCAGTATTTT
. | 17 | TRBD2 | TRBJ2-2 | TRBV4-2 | CASSQVGMLAGTGELFF | TGTGCCAGCAGCCAAGTCGGGATGCTAGCGGGCACCGGGGAGCTGTTTTTT
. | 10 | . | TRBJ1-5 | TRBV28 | CASSLRPQHF | TGTGCCAGCAGTTTGAGGCCCCAGCATTTT
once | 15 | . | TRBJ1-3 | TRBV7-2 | CASSARTASGNTIYF | TGTGCCAGCAGCGCTCGGACAGCCTCTGGAAACACCATATATTTT
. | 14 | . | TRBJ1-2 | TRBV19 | CASREPGANYGYTF | TGTGCCAGTAGGGAGCCGGGGGCTAACTATGGCTACACCTTC
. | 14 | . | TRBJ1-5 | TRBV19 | CASSRAGEGQPQHF | TGTGCCAGTAGTAGGGCAGGGGAAGGTCAGCCCCAGCATTTT
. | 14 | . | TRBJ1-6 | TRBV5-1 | CASSWDKPNSPLHF | TGCGCCAGCAGCTGGGACAAACCAAATTCACCCCTCCACTTT
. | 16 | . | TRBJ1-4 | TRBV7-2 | CASSLGRQITNEKLFF | TGTGCCAGCAGCTTAGGGCGGCAGATAACTAATGAAAAACTGTTTTTT